This is a list of T cell receptor beta chains from one sample in a study of T cell responses to AZD1222 COVID-19 vaccine. The protocol was immunoSEQ multiplex PCR, while the TCRdb copy is restricted to in-frame clones and leaves out a portion. The table includes about 180,000 clones, 80% to 95% detected once. The sequences come from peripheral blood, collected 28 days after the second AZD1222 dose. The receptors were sampled from an adult who received the AZD1222 COVID-19 vaccine. Each CDR3 is given with its conserved first and last residue. D genes are given only for firm matches. Size tells how often a clone was seen (once, few, many) or the class of an expanded clone, and some rows leave it out.

size,J,D,V,CDR3,DNA
.,TRBJ1-1,.,TRBV5-1,CASSLGPGQGDTEAFF,TGCGCCAGCAGCTTGGGACCCGGGCAAGGAGACACTGAAGCTTTCTTT
.,TRBJ1-6,.,TRBV11-1,CATMTAVMTPLHF,TGTGCCACCATGACAGCTGTAATGACACCCCTCCACTTT
.,TRBJ1-4,.,TRBV28,CASSLGTATNEKLFF,TGTGCCAGCAGTTTAGGGACTGCAACTAATGAAAAACTGTTTTTT
.,TRBJ2-1,.,TRBV6-5,CASSPWGNEQFF,TGTGCCAGCAGCCCCTGGGGCAATGAGCAGTTCTTC
.,TRBJ2-7,TRBD1,TRBV9,CASSARQGAYEQYF,TGTGCCAGCAGCGCCCGACAGGGCGCCTACGAGCAGTACTTC
.,TRBJ2-5,.,TRBV30,CAWRPAGGKETQYF,TGTGCCTGGAGACCGGCAGGGGGGAAAGAGACCCAGTACTTC
.,TRBJ2-5,.,TRBV12-3/TRBV12-4,CASSLERKETQYF,TGTGCCAGCAGTTTAGAACGGAAAGAGACCCAGTACTTC
.,TRBJ1-2,.,TRBV3-1/TRBV3-2,CASSHQKGGYTF,TGTGCCAGCAGCCATCAGAAGGGCGGCTACACCTTC
.,TRBJ1-6,.,TRBV19,CASSKPSGQTGTPLHF,TGTGCCAGTAGTAAACCCAGTGGGCAGACTGGGACACCCCTCCACTTT
.,TRBJ2-2,.,TRBV27,CASSKTFGAEAGELFF,TGTGCCAGCAGCAAGACCTTCGGGGCCGAGGCGGGGGAGCTGTTTTTT
.,TRBJ2-3,.,TRBV27,CASSLSFAGITDTQYF,TGTGCCAGCAGTTTATCGTTCGCAGGGATCACAGATACGCAGTATTTT
.,TRBJ1-2,TRBD1,TRBV2,CASTPGTGGDGYTF,TGTGCCAGCACTCCCGGGACAGGGGGTGATGGCTACACCTTC
.,TRBJ1-2,.,TRBV10-1,CARHFNYGYTF,TGCGCCAGACACTTTAACTATGGCTACACCTTC
.,TRBJ2-7,TRBD1,TRBV30,CAWRLSGQGGEQYF,TGTGCCTGGAGACTTTCGGGACAGGGCGGCGAGCAGTACTTC
.,TRBJ1-2,.,TRBV5-1,CASTQDRNYGYTF,TGCGCCAGCACCCAAGACAGGAACTATGGCTACACCTTC
.,TRBJ2-1,TRBD2,TRBV9,CASSPPGSSGRLEQFF,TGTGCCAGCAGCCCACCGGGGTCTAGCGGTAGACTTGAGCAGTTCTTC
.,TRBJ1-5,.,TRBV30,CAWSVLRSQPQHF,TGTGCCTGGAGTGTACTCCGGTCCCAGCCCCAGCATTTT
.,TRBJ2-2,.,TRBV27,CASSSPGNRAGELFF,TGTGCCAGCAGTTCCCCGGGCAATAGGGCGGGGGAGCTGTTTTTT
.,TRBJ2-2,TRBD2,TRBV6-4,CAIPTSGGMNTGELFF,TGTGCCATTCCGACTAGCGGGGGCATGAACACCGGGGAGCTGTTTTTT
once,TRBJ2-7,TRBD1,TRBV30,CAWRSGTGVYEQYF,TGTGCCTGGAGATCCGGGACAGGGGTGTACGAGCAGTACTTC
.,TRBJ1-2,.,TRBV4-2,CASSQDGGGYGGYTF,TGTGCCAGCAGCCAAGACGGCGGGGGATATGGTGGCTACACCTTC